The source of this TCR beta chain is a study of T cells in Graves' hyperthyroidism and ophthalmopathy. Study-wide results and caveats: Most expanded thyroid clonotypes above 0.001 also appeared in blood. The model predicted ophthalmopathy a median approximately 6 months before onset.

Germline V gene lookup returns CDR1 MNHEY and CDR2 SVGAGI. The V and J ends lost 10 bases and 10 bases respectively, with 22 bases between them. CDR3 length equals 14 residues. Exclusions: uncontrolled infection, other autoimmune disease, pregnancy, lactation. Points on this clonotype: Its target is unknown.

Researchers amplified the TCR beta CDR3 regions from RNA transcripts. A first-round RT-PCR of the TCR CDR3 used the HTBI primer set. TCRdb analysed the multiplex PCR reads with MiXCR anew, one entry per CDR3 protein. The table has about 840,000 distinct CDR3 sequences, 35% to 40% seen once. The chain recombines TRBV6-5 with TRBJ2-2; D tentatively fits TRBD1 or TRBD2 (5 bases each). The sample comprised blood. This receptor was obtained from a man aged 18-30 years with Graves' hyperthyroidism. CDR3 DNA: TGTGCCACCCAAGGACGTTACTCCGGGACGGAGCTGTTTTTT. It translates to CATQGRYSGTELFF.